A selection of T cell receptor beta chains follows, all from one sample in a study of pediatric ulcerative colitis. TCRdb's table, derived via immunoSEQ multiplex PCR, lists solely in-frame clones and lacks some. The sample has 15,000 to 20,000 clones; more than 75% are singletons. Sequences were obtained from gut tissue. These receptors were obtained from a boy younger than 18 who was a control in a study of pediatric ulcerative colitis. Both conserved end residues are part of each CDR3. A D gene is named only where the DNA matches it firmly. A clone size is listed for some rows: how often the clone was seen (once, few, many), or a class if it is expanded.

size	D	V	J	DNA	CDR3
NA	TRBD1	TRBV18	TRBJ2-7	TGTGCCAGCTCACCCGGGACAGAAGTCGGAGAGCAGTACTTC	CASSPGTEVGEQYF
NA	TRBD1	TRBV7-8	TRBJ2-7	TGTGCCAGCACGCCGGCGACAGGGGACTACGAGCAGTACTTC	CASTPATGDYEQYF
NA	TRBD1	TRBV7-3	TRBJ1-1	TGTGCCAGCAGCCTGACAGGGGGCGGGGGCACTGAAGCTTTCTTT	CASSLTGGGGTEAFF
few	NA	TRBV2	TRBJ1-1	TGTGCCAGCCGAAACTACCTGGCTTTCTTT	CASRNYLAFF
NA	TRBD2	TRBV7-3	TRBJ2-5	TGTGCCAGCAGCTTAGAAGGCGGGGAGGGTGAGACCCAGTACTTC	CASSLEGGEGETQYF
NA	NA	TRBV5-6	TRBJ1-6	TGTGCCAGCAGCTACAGTAGTAATTCACCCCTCCACTTT	CASSYSSNSPLHF
NA	TRBD1	TRBV5-1	TRBJ2-7	TGCGCCAGCAGCCCCGGGACAGGGCCCGCTGCGGGTTACGAGCAGTACTTC	CASSPGTGPAAGYEQYF
NA	NA	TRBV27	TRBJ2-7	TGTGCCAGCAGTTCTTATGCCACCGGGGACTACGAGCAGTACTTC	CASSSYATGDYEQYF
NA	NA	TRBV6-1	TRBJ2-7	TGTGCCAGCAGTGAAGCGCTTGTCAGGAGCTCCTACGAGCAGTACTTC	CASSEALVRSSYEQYF
NA	NA	TRBV4-1	TRBJ2-7	TGCGCCAGCTCGCCGCCGGGGGTGTTGTACGAGCAGTACTTC	CASSPPGVLYEQYF
once	NA	TRBV11-3	TRBJ1-1	TGTGCCAGCAGCCTCGGGGGAGGGAACACTGAAGCTTTCTTT	CASSLGGGNTEAFF
NA	TRBD1	TRBV6-5	TRBJ2-7	TGTGCCAGCAAAAGGGGACAGGGAAACGAGCAGTACTTC	CASKRGQGNEQYF
NA	NA	TRBV18	TRBJ2-5	TGTGCCAGCTCACTGCAAGAGACCCAGTACTTC	CASSLQETQYF
NA	NA	TRBV5-1	TRBJ2-3	TGCGCCAGCAGCCCGAAGGGGGTTCCTAGCACAGATACGCAGTATTTT	CASSPKGVPSTDTQYF
NA	TRBD2	TRBV7-8	TRBJ2-7	TGTGCCAGCAGCTTATTTTCAGCGGGGGACTTCAACGAGCAGTACTTC	CASSLFSAGDFNEQYF
NA	NA	TRBV30	TRBJ2-2	TGTGCCTGGAGTCTAGTTTGGGAGCCGAACACCGGGGAGCTGTTTTTT	CAWSLVWEPNTGELFF
NA	TRBD2	TRBV6-1	TRBJ2-3	TGTGCCAGCAGTTTACTAGCGGCAAACACAGATACGCAGTATTTT	CASSLLAANTDTQYF
NA	NA	TRBV28	TRBJ1-5	TGTGCCAGCAGTTTCCCAGATCAGCCCCAGCATTTT	CASSFPDQPQHF
once	TRBD1	TRBV19	TRBJ1-5	TGTGCCAGTAGGGTAGGAGACAGGGAGAGCCCCAATCAGCCCCAGCATTTT	CASRVGDRESPNQPQHF
NA	NA	TRBV7-2	TRBJ1-4	TGTGCCAGCAGCTCGGGGAGACAGGCCTTTAATGAAAAACTGTTTTTT	CASSSGRQAFNEKLFF
NA	TRBD1	TRBV5-4	TRBJ1-1	TGTGCCAGCAGCCAGGGACAGCCTGACACTGAAGCTTTCTTT	CASSQGQPDTEAFF
few	TRBD1	TRBV5-1	TRBJ1-1	TGCGCCAGCAGCCCGGACAGGGAAAGTCGTAGTGAAGCTTTCTTT	CASSPDRESRSEAFF
NA	TRBD2	TRBV11-3	TRBJ2-3	TGTGCCAGCAGCTTAGTAGCGGGGGGGTCAGATACGCAGTATTTT	CASSLVAGGSDTQYF
NA	TRBD1	TRBV2	TRBJ1-5	TGTGCCAGCAGGAATACAGGGGATAGCAATCAGCCCCAGCATTTT	CASRNTGDSNQPQHF
NA	NA	TRBV27	TRBJ1-1	TGTGCCAGCAGTTTTCTGGGGGCTAATGAAGCTTTCTTT	CASSFLGANEAFF
NA	NA	TRBV14	TRBJ2-7	TGTGCCAGCAGCCCAATATGGGGGCCAGACTACGAGCAGTACTTC	CASSPIWGPDYEQYF
NA	NA	TRBV5-6	TRBJ1-2	TGTGCCAGCAGCTTGGTTTATATAGGGTTAGGCGGCTACACCTTC	CASSLVYIGLGGYTF
NA	NA	TRBV27	TRBJ2-7	TGTGCCAGCCGGAGAGGGACCACCACCTACGAGCAGTACTTC	CASRRGTTTYEQYF
once	NA	TRBV6-6	TRBJ2-3	TGTGCCAGCAGTTACTCGGCGGACTATAGCACAGATACGCAGTATTTT	CASSYSADYSTDTQYF